This T cell receptor beta chain came from a study of chemoradiotherapy in HPV16-positive cancers. CDR1 is SGHTA, CDR2 FQGNSA, per germline. CDR3 length equals 13 residues. Repertoires were generated with immunoSEQ multiplex PCR, while TCRdb's copy carries only in-frame clones and drops some. The sample holds some 22,000 clones, about 90% seen once. Notes on the study in general: For HPV16-positive patients, expanding HPV-responsive T cells associated with longer recurrence-free survival. Candidate HPV-specific clones and E7-related TCR motifs grew in tumor during treatment.

Points on this clone: Its antigen remains unknown.

This chain uses TRBV7-2 with TRBJ2-5; 7 nucleotides match TRBD1. The J call may be in error: the DNA end matches TRBJ2-7 better. This receptor was identified in a human donor with HPV-associated anogenital cancer. The input for sequencing was blood, taken from a patient who underwent chemoradiotherapy. The CDR3 region has the DNA TGTGCCAGCAGGACGACAGGGATCCACGAGCAGTACTTC. Translating it yields CASRTTGIHEQYF.